The 32 T cell receptor beta chains below all came from one sample that was sequenced in a study of T cell changes during pregnancy in multiple sclerosis. Method: immunoSEQ multiplex PCR; TCRdb's copy keeps in-frame clones and lacks some. Found here are fewer than 45,000 clones, 88% of them singletons; the top ten hold around 5.6%. Sample: CD8+ T cells from peripheral blood mononuclear cells, taken after pregnancy. Receptor source: a female donor in good health, enrolled as a control in a pregnancy study.

This sequence joins TRBV4-3 and TRBJ1-1; a weak D match, TRBD1 (5 bases). The V gene's germline CDR1 is LGHNA and CDR2 YSLEER. Trimming took 1 base from V and 8 from J, leaving 11 bases between them. The length of the CDR3 is 13 residues. The chain's CDR3 is CASSQGQRQEAFF. CDR3 sequence (DNA): TGCGCCAGCAGCCAAGGACAGAGGCAAGAAGCTTTCTTT.

V is TRBV7-3 and J is TRBJ1-3; 8 nucleotides line up with TRBD1. Germline loops: CDR1 SGHTA, CDR2 FQGTGA. V lost 3 bases, J lost 7 bases, and 5 bases stayed unmatched. The CDR3 extends over 14 amino acids. In nucleotides, the CDR3 is TGTGCCAGCAGCTTGGGAGGACAGGGCAACACCATATATTTT. Its translation is CASSLGGQGNTIYF.

The chain recombines TRBV28 with TRBJ2-7; D is possibly TRBD2 (5 bases). V shed 5 bases and J shed 0 bases, with 17 bases lying between them. Per germline, CDR1 MDHEN and CDR2 SYDVKM. This CDR3 is built from 16 residues. CDR3 region: CASSPGRAESSYEQYF. CDR3 nucleotide sequence: TGTGCCAGCAGTCCCGGGCGGGCCGAGAGCTCCTACGAGCAGTACTTC.

The chain is built from TRBV5-6 and TRBJ2-7; no clear D. This CDR3 is built from 12 residues. Germline-derived CDR1 and CDR2 are SGHDT and YYEEEE. V lost 3 bases and J 5 bases, leaving 9 bases between the germline ends. The CDR3 reads CASSYTVDEQYF. The CDR3 bases are TGTGCCAGCAGCTATACAGTAGACGAGCAGTACTTC.

The rearrangement uses TRBV6-1 and TRBJ2-3, with TRBD1 matching 12 bases. CDR1 MNHNS and CDR2 SASEGT come from the germline V gene. This CDR3 region has 15 residues. V trimming: 7 bases; J trimming: 3 bases; junction bases outside the gene matches: 5. CDR3 in DNA: TGTGCCAGCAAGGGGACAGGGGGCAGAACAGATACGCAGTATTTT. Residues: CASKGTGGRTDTQYF.

The gene calls are TRBV7-9 and TRBJ2-2; 10 positions match TRBD2. Germline CDR1 SEHNR, CDR2 FQNEAQ (reference sequence). The V and J ends lost 4 bases and 5 bases, in that order; junction bases with no gene match: 4. The CDR3 is 15 amino acids. CDR3 nucleotides: TGTGCCAGCAGCTCGTTAGCGGGGGGAACCGGGGAGCTGTTTTTT. Translated, it gives CASSSLAGGTGELFF.

This clone was counted once. The V and J genes are TRBV10-3 and TRBJ2-3; 8 nucleotides match TRBD2. The CDR3 extends over 17 amino acids. The V segment lost 5 bases and the J segment 5 bases; nucleotides outside the gene matches: 15. The germline gives CDR1 ENHRY, CDR2 SYGVKD. CDR3 in DNA: TGTGCCATCAGTCCCGGGGGGGAAGGGCACACGGGAGATACGCAGTATTTT. Its protein is CAISPGGEGHTGDTQYF.

V usage is TRBV9 and J usage is TRBJ2-3; TRBD1 might be the D (5 bases). CDR1 and CDR2 (germline): SGDLS, YYNGEE. Trimming cost V 3 bases and J 2 bases, with 10 bases left between them. CDR3 size: 14 residues. This CDR3 reads CASSGPRDTDTQYF. The CDR3 nucleotides are TGTGCCAGCAGCGGTCCCAGGGACACAGATACGCAGTATTTT. Looking up the rest from reference TRBV9 and TRBJ2-3 gives the full variable domain: DSGVTQTPKHLITATGQRVTLRCSPRSGDLSVYWYQQSLDQGLQFLIQYYNGEERAKGNILERFSAQQFPDLHSELNLSSLELGDSALYFCASSGPRDTDTQYFGPGTRLTVL.

The rearrangement joins TRBV25-1 to TRBJ2-3; D not resolved. The CDR3 covers 14 residues. The germline gives CDR1 MGHDK, CDR2 SYGVNS. V lost 4 bases and J lost 0, with 8 bases in between. The CDR3 DNA follows: TGTGCCAGCAGTGTTAATCCCAGCACAGATACGCAGTATTTT. Its protein product is CASSVNPSTDTQYF.

This clone has just a few counts. Different DNA sequences within this sample yield the same CDR3. This sequence joins TRBV5-4 and TRBJ2-7, with D possibly TRBD2 on 5 matching bases. The CDR3 contains 11 residues. V was cut by 0 bases and J by 7 bases, with 5 bases left in between. Per germline, CDR1 SGHNT and CDR2 YYREEE (reference sequence). In nucleotides, the CDR3 is TGTGCCAGCAGCTTGGGACTAGAGCAGTACTTC. Protein: CASSLGLEQYF.

V usage is TRBV9 and J usage is TRBJ2-2, with 9 positions matching TRBD1. J gave up 6 bases and V 2 bases, and 5 bases lay outside the gene matches. Germline V gives CDR1 SGDLS, CDR2 YYNGEE. The CDR3 loop spans 15 amino acids. CDR3 protein: CASSVGQGIPGELFF. The CDR3 DNA sequence: TGTGCCAGCAGCGTTGGACAGGGGATTCCCGGGGAGCTGTTTTTT.

The chain couples TRBV6-5 to TRBJ1-6; no definite D call. Germline CDR1 reads MNHEY; CDR2 reads SVGAGI. The CDR3 is 15 amino acids. The V end lost 7 bases, the J end lost 1 base, and 11 bases lay between the germline ends. The CDR3 is CASTPDLSYNSPLHF. CDR3 DNA sequence: TGTGCCAGCACCCCGGACTTGTCCTATAATTCACCCCTCCACTTT.

CDR3 DNA sequence: TGTGCCAGCAGCTCCTTCCCCCGGCAGACTCCTTACACTGAAGCTTTCTTT. Translation gives CASSSFPRQTPYTEAFF. V gene TRBV5-6 combines with J gene TRBJ1-1, with D unclear. Trimming stripped 3 bases from V and 3 bases from J, with 21 bases between. This CDR3 spans 17 amino acids. Per germline, CDR1 SGHDT and CDR2 YYEEEE.

In the case of this clone: In the same sample, other DNA sequences code for this CDR3. The V call is TRBV11-2, the J call TRBJ1-1; 7 positions agree with TRBD1. V dropped 5 bases and J dropped 4; count of bases not matched to a gene: 1. Germline V gives CDR1 SGHAT, CDR2 FQNNGV. This CDR3 is 12 amino acids long. The CDR3 DNA sequence: TGTGCCAGCAGCCCAGGGGGCACTGAAGCTTTCTTT. Translating it yields CASSPGGTEAFF.

This clone was recorded a few times. The V gene is TRBV4-1, the J gene TRBJ2-7; D is undetermined. CDR3 length: 15 residues. CDR1 and CDR2 from the germline V gene are MGHRA and YSYEKL. Deletions cut 1 base from V and 0 bases from J, with 10 bases between. Here the CDR3 DNA reads TGCGCCAGCAGCCAAGTCCACGGTAGCTCCTACGAGCAGTACTTC. Amino acids: CASSQVHGSSYEQYF.

The chain combines TRBV28 with TRBJ2-7; 9 nucleotides align to TRBD1. V shed 5 bases and J 3 bases; nucleotides not matched to a gene: 5. Germline V gene lookup returns CDR1 MDHEN and CDR2 SYDVKM. This CDR3 has 14 residues. CDR3 DNA: TGTGCCAGCAGTCCTCGACAGGGGGACTACGAGCAGTACTTC. Encoded protein: CASSPRQGDYEQYF.

The rearrangement uses TRBV4-3 and TRBJ1-1, with a possible D match to TRBD1 (5 bases). The length of the CDR3 is 15 residues. Per germline, CDR1 LGHNA and CDR2 YSLEER. V lost 10 bases, J lost 3 bases, and 21 bases lay in between. This chain's CDR3 is CATSGGVGGDTEAFF. CDR3 nucleotides: TGCGCCACCTCGGGAGGGGTCGGAGGGGACACTGAAGCTTTCTTT.

The sample holds one count of this clone. This chain joins TRBV6-5 and TRBJ1-5, with D unclear. Germline loops: CDR1 MNHEY, CDR2 SVGAGI. This CDR3 is built from 14 residues. The V gene lost 8 bases and the J gene lost 4 bases, with 15 bases spanning the gap. DNA for the CDR3: TGTGCCAGCCGTCCCACGGGGAGGAATCAGCCCCAGCATTTT. Translation gives CASRPTGRNQPQHF.

The chain combines TRBV18 with TRBJ2-1; TRBD2 aligns across 9 bases. In germline, CDR1 is KGHSH, CDR2 LQKENI. V dropped 0 bases and J dropped 0; count of bases not matched to a gene: 6. The length of the CDR3 is 18 residues. The CDR3 region has the DNA TGTGCCAGCTCACCACCGCTAGCGGGGTATAGCTCCTACAATGAGCAGTTCTTC. This translates into CASSPPLAGYSSYNEQFF.

This chain joins TRBV29-1 and TRBJ2-1; D is perhaps TRBD1 (6 bases). The CDR3 runs 11 residues. Germline CDR1 reads SQVTM; CDR2 reads ANQGSEA. With 6 bases removed from V and 10 bases from J, the gap between germline ends came to 13 bases. The CDR3 is CSVAQGSEQFF. CDR3 in DNA: TGCAGCGTGGCACAGGGAAGCGAGCAGTTCTTC.

This chain connects TRBV25-1 to TRBJ2-7, with 8 bases identical to TRBD1. Germline V gene lookup returns CDR1 MGHDK and CDR2 SYGVNS. This CDR3 is 15 amino acids long. The junction had 4 bases not matched to a gene; V was cut back by 1 base and J by 2 bases. CDR3 in amino acids: CASSEWGQETYEQYF. CDR3 DNA: TGTGCCAGCAGTGAATGGGGACAGGAGACCTACGAGCAGTACTTC.

By sample fraction, this clone is medium-sized. In the same sample, other DNA sequences code for this CDR3. The V gene is TRBV7-2, the J gene TRBJ1-5; TRBD1 is a possible D gene (5 bases). The CDR3 loop spans 14 amino acids. CDR1 and CDR2 (germline): SGHTA, FQGNSA. V was clipped by 3 bases and J by 3 bases, with 9 bases between them. The CDR3 nucleotides read TGTGCCAGCAGCTTGGGGCTCAACAATCAGCCCCAGCATTTT. This translates into CASSLGLNNQPQHF.

The V and J genes are TRBV11-2 and TRBJ2-7; D possibly corresponds to TRBD1 (7 bases). CDR1 and CDR2 (germline): SGHAT, FQNNGV. CDR3 length: 14 residues. Trimming stripped 1 base from V and 3 bases from J, with 10 bases between. CDR3 sequence reads: CASSLGQGLYEQYF. The CDR3 DNA sequence: TGTGCCAGCAGCTTAGGACAGGGACTCTACGAGCAGTACTTC.

The chain employs TRBV29-1 and TRBJ1-2; 8 positions agree with TRBD1. Germline V CDR1 and CDR2: SQVTM, ANQGSEA. After removal of 7 bases from V and 6 bases from J, the junction contained 7 bases not matched to a gene. CDR3 length equals 12 residues. As DNA, the CDR3 is TGCAGCGCGGACAGGGTTGATCATGGCTACACCTTC. This gives the protein CSADRVDHGYTF.

The V call is TRBV15, the J call TRBJ2-3, with 12 bases matching TRBD2. CDR3 length equals 16 residues. Germline V CDR1 and CDR2: LNHNV, YYDKDF (reference sequence). V lost 2 bases, J lost 3 bases, and 3 bases stayed unmatched. CDR3 DNA sequence: TGTGCCACCAGCAGACTAGCGGGGGGGCCAACAGATACGCAGTATTTT. It translates to CATSRLAGGPTDTQYF.

The chain recombines TRBV11-1 with TRBJ1-1, with 7 bases aligning to TRBD1. CDR3 length: 16 amino acids. Trimming at V came to 2 bases and at J to 2 bases, leaving 8 bases not matched to a gene. Germline CDR1 and CDR2: SGHAT and FQDESV (reference sequence). The DNA for the CDR3 is TGTGCCAGCAGCTTATTCTCGGCAGGGGGAAACACTGAAGCTTTCTTT. It encodes CASSLFSAGGNTEAFF.

The chain joins TRBV5-4 to TRBJ2-3, with 10 bases identical to TRBD2. The CDR3 loop spans 16 amino acids. V was pared by 3 bases and J by 3 bases, with 7 bases of the junction left unmatched. Germline V gene sequence: CDR1 SGHNT, CDR2 YYREEE (reference sequence). The CDR3 DNA reads as TGTGCCAGCAGCTGGGGGCCTAGCGGGGGAACAGATACGCAGTATTTT. Protein product: CASSWGPSGGTDTQYF.

The CDR3, as DNA: TGTGCCAGCAGTTCCTCTGCCTACGAGCAGTACTTC. Translating it yields CASSSSAYEQYF. The chain recombines TRBV27 with TRBJ2-7; no firm D call. Germline V gene sequence: CDR1 MNHEY, CDR2 SMNVEV (reference sequence). This CDR3 is 12 amino acids long. The V gene lost 4 bases and the J gene lost 2 bases, with 6 bases spanning the gap.

The gene calls are TRBV11-2 and TRBJ1-4; TRBD1 might be the D (5 bases). Germline CDR1 and CDR2: SGHAT and FQNNGV. This CDR3 is 16 amino acids long. V lost 5 bases to trimming and J lost 3 bases, with 16 bases between them. The CDR3 loop reads CASSQMGLGANEKLFF. CDR3 coding DNA: TGTGCCAGCAGCCAGATGGGGCTCGGCGCTAATGAAAAACTGTTTTTT.

The chain employs TRBV5-1 and TRBJ1-2; D is undetermined. Germline assignment: CDR1 SGHRS and CDR2 YFSETQ. Trimming removed 1 base at V and 7 bases at J, with 5 bases between. CDR3 length: 11 residues. CDR3 nucleotides: TGCGCCAGCAGCTTGACCGGTGGCTACACCTTC. Its translation: CASSLTGGYTF. Full variable domain (remainder filled in from reference TRBV5-1 and TRBJ1-2): KAGVTQTPRYLIKTRGQQVTLSCSPISGHRSVSWYQQTPGQGLQFLFEYFSETQRNKGNFPGRFSGRQFSNSRSEMNVSTLELGDSALYLCASSLTGGYTFGSGTRLTVV.

The J gene is TRBJ1-6, the V gene TRBV27; weak D call: TRBD1 (6 bases). V lost 4 bases, J lost 7 bases, and 11 bases lay in between. The CDR3 contains 14 residues. Germline CDR1 MNHEY, CDR2 SMNVEV (reference sequence). CDR3 DNA sequence: TGTGCCAGCAGTTATGGACAGCCAAATTCACCCCTCCACTTT. This sequence encodes CASSYGQPNSPLHF.

The rearrangement joins TRBV7-3 to TRBJ2-5; D perhaps matches TRBD2 (7 bases). V lost 5 bases and J 4 bases, leaving 14 bases between the germline ends. Germline-derived CDR1 and CDR2 are SGHTA and FQGTGA. This CDR3 has 14 amino acids. CDR3 nucleotide sequence: TGTGCCAGCAGCCTTAAAGGGGGGGGAGAGACCCAGTACTTC. Residues: CASSLKGGGETQYF. The whole variable domain, filled in from reference TRBV7-3 and TRBJ2-5, reads GAGVSQTPSNKVTEKGKYVELRCDPISGHTALYWYRQSLGQGPEFLIYFQGTGAADDSGLPNDRFFAVRPEGSVSTLKIQRTERGDSAVYLCASSLKGGGETQYFGPGTRLLVL.